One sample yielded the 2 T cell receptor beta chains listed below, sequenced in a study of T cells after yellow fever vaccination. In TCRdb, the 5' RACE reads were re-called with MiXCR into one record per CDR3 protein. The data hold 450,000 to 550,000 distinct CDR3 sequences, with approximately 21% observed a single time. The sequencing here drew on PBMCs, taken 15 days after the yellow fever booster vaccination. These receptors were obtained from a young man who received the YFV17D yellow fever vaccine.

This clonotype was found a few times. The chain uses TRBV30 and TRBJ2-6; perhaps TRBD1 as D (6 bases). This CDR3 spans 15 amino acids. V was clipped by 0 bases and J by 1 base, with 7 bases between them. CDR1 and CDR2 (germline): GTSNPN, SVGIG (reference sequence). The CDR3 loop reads CAWSVGGSGANVLTF. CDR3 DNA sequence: TGTGCCTGGAGTGTAGGGGGTTCTGGGGCCAACGTCCTGACTTTC.

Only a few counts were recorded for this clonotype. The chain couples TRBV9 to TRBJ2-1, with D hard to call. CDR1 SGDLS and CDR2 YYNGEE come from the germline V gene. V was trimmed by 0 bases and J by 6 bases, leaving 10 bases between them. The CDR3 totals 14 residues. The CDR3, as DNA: TGTGCCAGCAGCGTAGATAGGACGGGCAATGAGCAGTTCTTC. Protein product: CASSVDRTGNEQFF.